This TCR beta chain was sequenced for a study of cytomegalovirus exposure and HLA in healthy donors. Study findings and constraints: The CMV antigen specificity of a few CMV-associated chains was confirmed through in vitro analysis.

The length of the CDR3 is 12 residues. CDR1 SGHNT and CDR2 YYREEE come from the germline V gene (reference sequence). The V end lost 4 bases, the J end lost 4 bases, and 8 bases lay between the germline ends. The PCR had 60 Vbeta and 13 Jbeta primers. TCRdb's copy holds only in-frame clones and misses some; the assay was immunoSEQ multiplex PCR. The data contain 70,000 to 95,000 clones, 65% to 85% of them seen just once; the ten biggest clones take up 3.3%. Points on this clone: Its specificity is not known.

The sequenced sample consisted of PBMCs. This clonotype was sampled from a man aged 50-60 years in good health and CMV-seronegative. This chain connects TRBV5-4 to TRBJ1-2; D unresolved. CDR3 nucleotides: TGTGCCAGCAGCCCAGACACCTATGGCTACACCTTC. This translates into CASSPDTYGYTF.